The TCR beta chain under discussion was sequenced for a study of CD4+ T cells in melanoma. Overall study results and limits: Neoantigen-specific CD4+ T cells in melanoma reportedly had diverse differentiation states.

Note on this clone: The antigen remains unidentified.

The table came from immunoSEQ multiplex PCR; TCRdb's copy has only in-frame clones and leaves some out. The table records approximately 12,000 clones, roughly 70% of them present only once. The CDR3 covers 14 residues. CDR1 is SGHNT and CDR2 is YYREEE in the germline V gene (reference sequence). V was pared by 1 base and J by 1 base, with 8 bases between. This chain joins TRBV5-4 and TRBJ1-2; D perhaps matches TRBD1 (5 bases). Material: cells from a culture (not recorded whether cultured in vitro). This receptor was taken from a human donor with melanoma. CDR3 region: CASSLSGGNYGYTF. The CDR3 DNA sequence: TGTGCCAGCAGCTTGAGCGGGGGTAACTATGGCTACACCTTC.